These 18 T cell receptor beta chains were all obtained from the same sample, sequenced in a study of blood T cell repertoires in COVID-19. The table came from immunoSEQ multiplex PCR; TCRdb's copy has only in-frame clones and leaves some out. The data contain fewer than 250,000 clones, around 80% of them singletons. Sequenced sample: peripheral blood. The receptors here all came from a man aged 60 to 69 with acute or convalescent COVID-19.

The chain recombines TRBV9 with TRBJ2-7, with TRBD1 identical over 7 bases. The CDR3 consists of 15 residues. Germline trimming cut 0 bases from V and 2 bases from J; bases unmatched to any gene: 5. The germline CDR1 and CDR2 sequences are SGDLS and YYNGEE. The CDR3 region is CASSVGGTETYEQYF. CDR3 sequence (DNA): TGTGCCAGCAGCGTAGGAGGGACAGAGACCTACGAGCAGTACTTC.

This sequence joins TRBV5-6 and TRBJ2-7; perhaps TRBD1 as D (5 bases). With 0 bases removed from V and 0 bases from J, the gap between germline ends came to 13 bases. Germline lookup yields CDR1 SGHDT and CDR2 YYEEEE. This CDR3 contains 16 residues. Written as DNA, the CDR3 is TGTGCCAGCAGCTTGGCTGGCAGGGCAGGCTCCTACGAGCAGTACTTC. It encodes CASSLAGRAGSYEQYF.

The chain links TRBV20-1 to TRBJ2-1, with 8 bases aligning to TRBD2. CDR3 length equals 14 residues. The junction had 10 bases not matched to a gene; V was cut back by 3 bases and J by 9 bases. The germline V gene has CDR1 DFQATT and CDR2 SNEGSKA (reference sequence). The CDR3 sequence: CSASAERELVEQFF. CDR3 bases: TGCAGTGCTAGTGCGGAGCGGGAGCTTGTTGAGCAGTTCTTC.

This clone was detected only a few times. The rearrangement uses TRBV6-5 and TRBJ1-5; D remains unclear. This CDR3 has 15 amino acids. Germline-derived CDR1 and CDR2 are MNHEY and SVGAGI. The V gene lost 9 bases and the J gene lost 5 bases, with 20 bases spanning the gap. DNA for the CDR3: TGTGCCAGTAGCCACCATGCCGCCGAGTATCAGCCCCAGCATTTT. Its translation: CASSHHAAEYQPQHF.

V is TRBV2 and J is TRBJ2-3; D is possibly TRBD2 (7 bases). The V gene's germline CDR1 is SNHLY and CDR2 FYNNEI. The CDR3 is made up of 13 amino acids. The V and J ends lost 11 bases and 4 bases respectively, with 16 bases between them. CDR3 protein: CARGGGSADTQYF. Here the CDR3 DNA reads TGTGCCCGCGGGGGCGGATCTGCAGATACGCAGTATTTT.

V is TRBV12-3 or TRBV12-4 and J is TRBJ2-5; tentatively, D is TRBD1 (6 bases). The CDR3 is made up of 12 amino acids. The ends were cut back, 1 base at V and 7 bases at J, with 7 bases in the middle. This CDR3 is CASSLVQGTQYF. The CDR3 DNA reads as TGTGCCAGCAGTTTAGTACAGGGGACCCAGTACTTC.

The V call is TRBV11-1, the J call TRBJ1-2, with TRBD1 matching over 9 bases. Germline V gene sequence: CDR1 SGHAT, CDR2 FQDESV (reference sequence). This CDR3 is 15 amino acids long. J lost 1 base, V lost 5 bases, and 5 bases had no gene match. The CDR3 nucleotides read TGTGCCAGCAGCCTAACGGACAGGGGTAACTATGGCTACACCTTC. It translates to CASSLTDRGNYGYTF.

This clone was seen once. CDR3 residues: CASSAPGLSQETQYF. The CDR3 DNA is TGTGCCAGCAGTGCCCCGGGACTATCACAAGAGACCCAGTACTTC. The chain uses TRBV2 and TRBJ2-5; TRBD2 aligns across 7 bases. Germline loops: CDR1 SNHLY, CDR2 FYNNEI. This CDR3 spans 15 amino acids. The junction had 7 bases not matched to a gene; V was cut back by 4 bases and J by 2 bases.

The rearrangement uses TRBV6-5 and TRBJ1-4, with a possible D match to TRBD1 (6 bases). V shed 6 bases and J shed 10 bases, with 18 bases lying between them. The CDR3 has 14 residues. In germline, CDR1 is MNHEY, CDR2 SVGAGI. CDR3 amino acids: CASRPRWTDAKLFF. The CDR3 bases are TGTGCCAGCAGACCCAGGTGGACAGACGCAAAACTGTTTTTT.

This clone showed up just a few times. The V and J genes are TRBV12-3 or TRBV12-4 and TRBJ1-1; D call uncertain. The V and J ends lost 6 bases and 1 base respectively, with 9 bases between them. The CDR3 extends over 13 amino acids. The CDR3 coding sequence is TGTGCCAGCAGGAGGAATCGGAACACTGAAGCTTTCTTT. It encodes CASRRNRNTEAFF.

The chain employs TRBV6-1 and TRBJ2-3, with 10 bases lining up with TRBD2. Germline-derived CDR1 and CDR2 are MNHNS and SASEGT. The length of the CDR3 is 18 residues. With 2 bases clipped from V and 0 bases from J, the junction kept 8 bases outside the gene matches. In DNA form, the CDR3 reads TGTGCCAGCAGTGAACGGCTAGCGGGGGCGAGTAGCACAGATACGCAGTATTTT. Translated: CASSERLAGASSTDTQYF.

This sequence joins TRBV14 and TRBJ1-4; D might be TRBD1 (5 bases). Deletions cut 8 bases from V and 11 bases from J, with 12 bases between. The CDR3 extends over 11 amino acids. From germline, CDR1 is SGHDN and CDR2 FVKESK. CDR3 region: CASGAGGKLFF. Here the CDR3 DNA reads TGTGCCAGCGGGGCCGGGGGTAAACTGTTTTTT.

The chain is built from TRBV6-1 and TRBJ1-5; D unclear. CDR1 and CDR2 (germline): MNHNS, SASEGT. Trimming left V 3 bases short and J 0 bases short, with 15 bases between. The CDR3 is made up of 17 amino acids. The CDR3: CASSDPRAAYSNQPQHF. The CDR3 DNA reads as TGTGCCAGCAGTGACCCGAGGGCAGCTTATAGCAATCAGCCCCAGCATTTT.

The chain joins TRBV27 to TRBJ2-1; D unclear. Trimming removed 4 bases at V and 4 bases at J, with 5 bases between. The germline V gene encodes CDR1 MNHEY and CDR2 SMNVEV (reference sequence). The CDR3 loop spans 12 amino acids. CDR3 region: CASSSGYNEQFF. The CDR3 nucleotides are TGTGCCAGCAGTTCAGGATACAATGAGCAGTTCTTC.

V usage is TRBV20-1 and J usage is TRBJ1-2; a possible D gene is TRBD1 (5 bases). The CDR3 runs to 11 residues. Germline lookup yields CDR1 DFQATT and CDR2 SNEGSKA (reference sequence). Trimming removed 6 bases from V and 8 bases from J, with 13 bases in between. CDR3 coding DNA: TGCAGTGCCCGAAGGGGTTGGGGCTACACCTTC. Protein sequence: CSARRGWGYTF.

J is TRBJ2-7 and V is TRBV29-1; a possible D gene is TRBD1 (5 bases). CDR1 and CDR2 from the germline V gene are SQVTM and ANQGSEA. V was cut by 4 bases and J by 3 bases, with 13 bases left in between. The CDR3 length is 13 residues. The CDR3 reads CSVGAGNGYEQYF. CDR3 bases: TGCAGCGTTGGAGCAGGGAATGGCTACGAGCAGTACTTC.

This chain uses TRBV5-1 with TRBJ2-1; 10 bases align to TRBD2. CDR1 is SGHRS and CDR2 is YFSETQ in the germline V gene. J lost 7 bases, V lost 0 bases, and 7 bases had no gene match. The CDR3 extends over 16 amino acids. CDR3 sequence: CASSLDLSGRVNEQFF. CDR3 sequence (DNA): TGCGCCAGCAGCTTGGATCTAAGCGGGAGGGTGAATGAGCAGTTCTTC.

This clone was counted only a few times. The rearrangement links TRBV18 to TRBJ2-5; D uncertain. V was pared by 2 bases and J by 2 bases, with 6 bases between. The CDR3 contains 13 residues. Looked up from germline, CDR1 is KGHSH and CDR2 is LQKENI. In DNA, the CDR3 is TGTGCCAGCTCACCATCTTCTCAAGAGACCCAGTACTTC. Amino acid sequence: CASSPSSQETQYF. Filled out from reference TRBV18 and TRBJ2-5, the complete variable domain reads NAGVMQNPRHLVRRRGQEARLRCSPMKGHSHVYWYRQLPEEGLKFMVYLQKENIIDESGMPKERFSAEFPKEGPSILRIQQVVRGDSAAYFCASSPSSQETQYFGPGTRLLVL.